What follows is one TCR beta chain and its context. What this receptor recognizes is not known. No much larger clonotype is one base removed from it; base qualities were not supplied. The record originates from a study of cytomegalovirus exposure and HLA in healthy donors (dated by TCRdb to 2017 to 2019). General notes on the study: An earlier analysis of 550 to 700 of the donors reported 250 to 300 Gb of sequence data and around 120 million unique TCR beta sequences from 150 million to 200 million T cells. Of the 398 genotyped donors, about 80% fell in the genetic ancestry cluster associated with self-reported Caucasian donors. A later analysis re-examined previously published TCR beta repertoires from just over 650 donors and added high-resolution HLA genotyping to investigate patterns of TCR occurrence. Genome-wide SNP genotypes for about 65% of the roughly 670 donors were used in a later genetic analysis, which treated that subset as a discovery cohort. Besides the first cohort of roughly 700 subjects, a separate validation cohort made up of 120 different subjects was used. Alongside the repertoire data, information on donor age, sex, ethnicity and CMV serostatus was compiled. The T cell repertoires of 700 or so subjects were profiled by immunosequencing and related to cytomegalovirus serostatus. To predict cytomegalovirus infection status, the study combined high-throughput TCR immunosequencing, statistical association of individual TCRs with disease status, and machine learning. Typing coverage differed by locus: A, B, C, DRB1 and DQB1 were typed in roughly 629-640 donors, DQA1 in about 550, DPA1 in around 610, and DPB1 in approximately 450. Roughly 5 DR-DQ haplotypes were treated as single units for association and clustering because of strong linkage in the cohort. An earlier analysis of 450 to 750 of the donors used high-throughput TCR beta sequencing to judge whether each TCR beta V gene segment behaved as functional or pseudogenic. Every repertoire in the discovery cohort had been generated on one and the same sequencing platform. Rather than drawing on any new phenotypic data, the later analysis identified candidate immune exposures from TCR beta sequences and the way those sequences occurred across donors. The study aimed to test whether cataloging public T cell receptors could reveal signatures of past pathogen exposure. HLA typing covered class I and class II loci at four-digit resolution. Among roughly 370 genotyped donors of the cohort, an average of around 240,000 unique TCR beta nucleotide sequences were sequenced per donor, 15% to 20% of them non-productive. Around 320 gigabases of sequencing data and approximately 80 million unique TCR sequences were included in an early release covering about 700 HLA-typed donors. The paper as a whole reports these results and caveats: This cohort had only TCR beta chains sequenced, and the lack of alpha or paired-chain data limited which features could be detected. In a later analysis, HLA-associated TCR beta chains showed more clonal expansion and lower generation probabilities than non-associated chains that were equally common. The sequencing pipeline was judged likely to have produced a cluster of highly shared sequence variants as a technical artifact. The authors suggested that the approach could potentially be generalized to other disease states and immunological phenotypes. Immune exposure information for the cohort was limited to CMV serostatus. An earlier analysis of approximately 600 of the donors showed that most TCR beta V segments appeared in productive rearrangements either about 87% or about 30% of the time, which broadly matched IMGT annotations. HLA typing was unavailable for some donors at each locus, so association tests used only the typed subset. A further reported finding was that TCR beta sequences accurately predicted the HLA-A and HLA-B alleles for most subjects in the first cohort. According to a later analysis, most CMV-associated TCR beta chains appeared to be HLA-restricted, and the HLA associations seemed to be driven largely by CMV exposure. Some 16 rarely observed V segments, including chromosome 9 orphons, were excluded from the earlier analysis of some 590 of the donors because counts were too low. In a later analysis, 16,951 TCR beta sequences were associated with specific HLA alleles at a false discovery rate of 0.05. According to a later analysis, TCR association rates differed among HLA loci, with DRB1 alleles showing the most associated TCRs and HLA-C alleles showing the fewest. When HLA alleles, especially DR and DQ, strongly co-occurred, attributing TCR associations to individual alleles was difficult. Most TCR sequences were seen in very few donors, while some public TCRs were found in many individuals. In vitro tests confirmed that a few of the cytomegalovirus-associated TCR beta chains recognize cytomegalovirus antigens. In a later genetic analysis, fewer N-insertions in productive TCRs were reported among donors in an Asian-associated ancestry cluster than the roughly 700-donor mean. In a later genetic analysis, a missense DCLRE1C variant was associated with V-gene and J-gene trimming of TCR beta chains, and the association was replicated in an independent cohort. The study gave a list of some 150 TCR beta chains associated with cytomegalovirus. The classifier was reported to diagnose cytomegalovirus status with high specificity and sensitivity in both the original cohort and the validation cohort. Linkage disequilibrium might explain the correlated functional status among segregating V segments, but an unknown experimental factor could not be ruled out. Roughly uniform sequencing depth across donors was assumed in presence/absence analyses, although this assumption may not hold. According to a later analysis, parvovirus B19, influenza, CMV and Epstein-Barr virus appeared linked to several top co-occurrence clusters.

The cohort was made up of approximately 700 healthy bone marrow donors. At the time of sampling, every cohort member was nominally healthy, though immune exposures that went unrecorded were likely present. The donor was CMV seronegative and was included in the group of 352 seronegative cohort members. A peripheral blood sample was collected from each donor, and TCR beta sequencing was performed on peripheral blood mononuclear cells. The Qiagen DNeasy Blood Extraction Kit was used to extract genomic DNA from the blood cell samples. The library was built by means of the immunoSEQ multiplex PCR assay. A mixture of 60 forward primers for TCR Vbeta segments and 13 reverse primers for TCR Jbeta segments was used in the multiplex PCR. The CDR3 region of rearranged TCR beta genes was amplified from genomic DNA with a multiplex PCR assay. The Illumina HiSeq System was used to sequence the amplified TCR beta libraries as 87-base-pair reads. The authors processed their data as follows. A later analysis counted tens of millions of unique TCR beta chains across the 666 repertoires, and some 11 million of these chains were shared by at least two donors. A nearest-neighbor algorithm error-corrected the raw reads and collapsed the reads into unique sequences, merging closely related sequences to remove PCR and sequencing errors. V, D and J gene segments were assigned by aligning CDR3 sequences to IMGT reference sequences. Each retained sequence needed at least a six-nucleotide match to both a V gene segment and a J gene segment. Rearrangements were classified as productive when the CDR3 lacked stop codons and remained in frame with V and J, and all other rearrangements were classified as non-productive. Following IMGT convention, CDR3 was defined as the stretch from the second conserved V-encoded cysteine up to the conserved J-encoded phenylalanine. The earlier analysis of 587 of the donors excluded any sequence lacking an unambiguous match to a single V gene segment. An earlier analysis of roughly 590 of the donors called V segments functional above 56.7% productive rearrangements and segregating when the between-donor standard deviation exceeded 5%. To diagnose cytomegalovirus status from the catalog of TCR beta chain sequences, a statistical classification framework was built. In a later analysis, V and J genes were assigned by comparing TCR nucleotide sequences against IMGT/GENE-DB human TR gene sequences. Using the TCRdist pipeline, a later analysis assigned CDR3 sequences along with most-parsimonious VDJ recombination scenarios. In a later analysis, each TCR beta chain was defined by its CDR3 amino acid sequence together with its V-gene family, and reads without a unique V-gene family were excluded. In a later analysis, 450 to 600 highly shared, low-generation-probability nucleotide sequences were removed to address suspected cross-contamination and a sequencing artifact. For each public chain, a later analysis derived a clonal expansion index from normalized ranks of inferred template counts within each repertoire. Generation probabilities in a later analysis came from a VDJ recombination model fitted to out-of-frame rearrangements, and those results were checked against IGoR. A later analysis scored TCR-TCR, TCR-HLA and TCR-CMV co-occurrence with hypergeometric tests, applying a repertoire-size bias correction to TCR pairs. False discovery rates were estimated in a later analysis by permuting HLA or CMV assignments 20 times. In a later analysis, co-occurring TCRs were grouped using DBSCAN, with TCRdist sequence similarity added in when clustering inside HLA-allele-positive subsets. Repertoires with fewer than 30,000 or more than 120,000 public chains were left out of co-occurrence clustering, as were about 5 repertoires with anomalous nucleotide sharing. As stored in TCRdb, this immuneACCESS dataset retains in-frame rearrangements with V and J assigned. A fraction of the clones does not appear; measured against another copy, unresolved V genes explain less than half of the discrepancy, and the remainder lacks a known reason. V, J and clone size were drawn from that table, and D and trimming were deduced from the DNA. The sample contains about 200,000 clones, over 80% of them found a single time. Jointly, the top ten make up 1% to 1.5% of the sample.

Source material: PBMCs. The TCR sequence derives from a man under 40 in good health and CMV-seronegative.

The CDR3 region has the sequence CASSQGRGTEAFF. The DNA sequence reads TGCGCCAGCAGCCAAGGGAGAGGGACTGAAGCTTTCTTT. This receptor chain uses TRBV4-1 and TRBJ1-1; the D gene remains uncertain. Cut back by 1 base and 5 bases, the V and J ends lie 8 bases apart. Including the terminal cysteine and phenylalanine, the CDR3 comprises 13 residues. The only DNA kept is the CDR3, 39 bases in frame from the first base. Per the germline V gene, MGHRA is the CDR1 and YSYEKL is the CDR2.